This TCR beta chain is from a study of CD8 T cells in ankylosing spondylitis. The CDR3 is 12 residues long. Germline loops: CDR1 SGHAT, CDR2 FQNNGV. V lost 4 bases and J 6 bases, leaving 7 bases between the germline ends. In its sample, this clonotype was seen many times. TCRdb reprocessed the 5' RACE reads via MiXCR and lists one record per CDR3 protein. Of 180,000 or so distinct CDR3 sequences in the sample, about 9.9% were seen once. The gene calls are TRBV11-2 and TRBJ2-1; possibly TRBD1 for D (6 bases). The TCR was taken from a male donor with ankylosing spondylitis or in good health (not recorded which). The specimen sequenced was blood, either unsorted or a sorted T cell fraction (not recorded which). The CDR3 loop is CASSSGVNEQFF. CDR3 DNA sequence: TGTGCCAGCAGCTCAGGGGTCAATGAGCAGTTCTTC.